This TCR beta chain was identified during a study of vaccination and CD4 T cells after COVID-19. At the level of the study: Spike peptides, overlapping and drawn from SARS-CoV-2, HCoV-NL63, HCoV-OC43 and HCoV-229E, were used to stimulate cells. Study results and caveats: Median 86.3% of reactive clones detected in convalescent patients emerged only post-vaccination.

The CDR3 loop spans 13 amino acids. In germline, CDR1 is SGHVS, CDR2 FNYEAQ. Trimming removed 5 bases from V and 2 bases from J, with 9 bases in between. The assay that was used to sequence DNA from cultured CD4+ T cells was the Oncomine TCR Beta short-read assay. Each CDR3 protein is one row after TCRdb ran MiXCR on the PCR reads. The table shows under 2,500 distinct CDR3 sequences, with roughly 46% occurring only once. Indicated treatment: roughly ten-day PBMC culture with coronavirus spike peptide pools or control peptides (ViraFEST assay). During the years 2011-2018, before the COVID-19 pandemic, the unexposed donor's CD4+ T cells were collected. PBMC cultures, at approximately 2 million cells per well, received roughly 10 IU/ml IL-2 and approximately 10 ug/ml peptide pools. This clonotype was seen only a few times. Its antigen is not identified.

The rearrangement links TRBV7-6 to TRBJ2-5; D unresolved. The receptor was derived from a human donor in good health. Sequencing used CD4+ T cells from blood, cultured in vitro. Here the CDR3 reads CASSPGLQETQYF. The CDR3 nucleotides are TGTGCCAGCAGCCCTGGGCTACAAGAGACCCAGTACTTC.